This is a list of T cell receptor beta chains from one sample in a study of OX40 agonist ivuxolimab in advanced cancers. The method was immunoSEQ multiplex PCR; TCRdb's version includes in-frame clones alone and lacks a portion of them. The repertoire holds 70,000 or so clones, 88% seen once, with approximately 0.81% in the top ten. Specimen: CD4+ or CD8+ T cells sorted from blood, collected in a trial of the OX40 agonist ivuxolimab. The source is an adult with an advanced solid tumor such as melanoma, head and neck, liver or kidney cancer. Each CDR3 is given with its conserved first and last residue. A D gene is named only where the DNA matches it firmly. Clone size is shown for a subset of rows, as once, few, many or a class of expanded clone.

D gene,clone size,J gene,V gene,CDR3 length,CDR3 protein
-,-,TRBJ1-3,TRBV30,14,CAWSLDLSGNTIYF
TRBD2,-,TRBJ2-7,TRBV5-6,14,CASSLGLAGVEQYF
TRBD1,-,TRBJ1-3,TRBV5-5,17,CASSREGWQGAGNTIYF
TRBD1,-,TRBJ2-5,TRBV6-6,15,CATEGPGQGQETQYF
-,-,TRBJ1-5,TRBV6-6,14,CASSSPGYNQPQHF
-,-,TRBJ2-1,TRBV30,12,CAWSENGREQFF
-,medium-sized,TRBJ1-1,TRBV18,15,CASSPTGVGYTEAFF
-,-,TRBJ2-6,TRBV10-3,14,CAIMGSAGANVLTF
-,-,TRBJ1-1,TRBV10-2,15,CASSEVIEPNTEAFF
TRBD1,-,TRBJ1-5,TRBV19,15,CASSTYPGQNQPQHF
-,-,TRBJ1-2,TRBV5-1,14,CASSWGTPNYGYTF
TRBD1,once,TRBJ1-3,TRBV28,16,CASSSGQGTSGNTIYF
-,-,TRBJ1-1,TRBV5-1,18,CASSLGQGRGVRDTEAFF
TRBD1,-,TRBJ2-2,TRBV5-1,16,CASSGSGTANTGELFF
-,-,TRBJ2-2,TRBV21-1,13,CASSKREIGELFF
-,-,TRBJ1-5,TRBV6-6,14,CASRFQGLNQPQHF
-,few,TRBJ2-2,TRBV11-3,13,CASSLVGTGELFF
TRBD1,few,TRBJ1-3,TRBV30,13,CARGTDSGNTIYF
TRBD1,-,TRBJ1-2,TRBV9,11,CASQGGDGYTF
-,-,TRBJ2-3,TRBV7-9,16,CASSLVGRTSTDTQYF
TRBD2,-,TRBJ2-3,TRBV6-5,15,CASSPSGRAQDTQYF
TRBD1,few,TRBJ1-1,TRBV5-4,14,CASSEGQGARGAFF
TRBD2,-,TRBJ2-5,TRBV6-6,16,CASSPSSGGIQETQYF
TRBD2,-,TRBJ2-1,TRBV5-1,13,CASRSSGDNEQFF
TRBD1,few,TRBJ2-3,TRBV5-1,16,CASSLGQGVSTDTQYF
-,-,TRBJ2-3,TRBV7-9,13,CASSRSDVGTQYF
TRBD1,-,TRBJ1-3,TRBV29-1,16,CSVEDRDRGPGNTIYF
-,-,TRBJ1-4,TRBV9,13,CASSRTPQEKLFF
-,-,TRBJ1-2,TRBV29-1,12,CSVEEAGAGYTF
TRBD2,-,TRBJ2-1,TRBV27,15,CASSPRTSGANEQFF
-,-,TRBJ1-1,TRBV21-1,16,CASSKAWTGLNTEAFF
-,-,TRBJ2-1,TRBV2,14,CASLRDSSYNEQFF
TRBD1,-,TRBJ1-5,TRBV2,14,CASRGDSLNQPQHF